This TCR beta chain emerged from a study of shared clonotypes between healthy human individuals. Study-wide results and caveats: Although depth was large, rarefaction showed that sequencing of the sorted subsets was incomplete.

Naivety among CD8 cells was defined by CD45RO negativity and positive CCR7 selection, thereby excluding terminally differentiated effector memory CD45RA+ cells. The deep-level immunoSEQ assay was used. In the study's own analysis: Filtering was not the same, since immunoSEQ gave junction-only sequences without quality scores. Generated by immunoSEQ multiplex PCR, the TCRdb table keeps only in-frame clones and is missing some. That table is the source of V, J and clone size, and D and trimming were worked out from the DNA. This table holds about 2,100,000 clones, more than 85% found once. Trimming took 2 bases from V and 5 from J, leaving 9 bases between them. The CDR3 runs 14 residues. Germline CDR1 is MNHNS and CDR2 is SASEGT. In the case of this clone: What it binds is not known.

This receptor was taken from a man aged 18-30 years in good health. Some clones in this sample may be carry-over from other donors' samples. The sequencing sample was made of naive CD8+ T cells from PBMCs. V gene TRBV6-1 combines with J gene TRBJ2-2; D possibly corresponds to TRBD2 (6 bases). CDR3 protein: CASSEWTTTGELFF. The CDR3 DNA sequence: TGTGCCAGCAGTGAATGGACTACAACCGGGGAGCTGTTTTTT.